One sample yielded the 24 T cell receptor beta chains listed below, sequenced in a study of CD8 T cells in ankylosing spondylitis. General study results and limits: A TCR beta motif made of fewer than ten highly homologous variants seemed typical of ankylosing spondylitis blood.

These TCRs are of unknown antigen specificity. TCRdb reprocessed the 5' RACE reads via MiXCR and lists one record per CDR3 protein. The sample holds about 400,000 distinct CDR3 sequences, around 20% seen once. Material: blood, either unsorted or a sorted T cell fraction (not recorded which). The source of these receptors is a male donor with ankylosing spondylitis.

The chain couples TRBV20-1 to TRBJ2-3; 8 nucleotides agree with TRBD1. The ends lost 5 bases at V and 6 bases at J; junction bases unmatched: 7. The CDR3 consists of 13 residues. Germline values: CDR1 DFQATT, CDR2 SNEGSKA (reference sequence). In DNA, the CDR3 is TGCAGTGCTTCTTGGACAGGGTTGGATACGCAGTATTTT. The encoded protein is CSASWTGLDTQYF.

The chain recombines TRBV3-1 with TRBJ1-3; possibly TRBD1 for D (5 bases). Deletions cut 4 bases from V and 2 bases from J, with 18 bases between. There are 17 residues in the CDR3. The germline gives CDR1 LGHDT, CDR2 YNNKEL (reference sequence). CDR3 sequence reads: CASSRSGEPSPGNTIYF. The DNA of the CDR3 is TGTGCCAGCAGCCGATCGGGGGAACCTTCCCCTGGAAACACCATATATTTT.

This rearrangement joins TRBV15 to TRBJ2-5, with TRBD1 matching over 8 bases. The CDR3 runs to 13 residues. The germline V gene encodes CDR1 LNHNV and CDR2 YYDKDF (reference sequence). Unmatched junction bases numbered 1, after V lost 0 bases and J lost 7 bases. CDR3 coding DNA: TGTGCCACCAGCAGAGATGGACAGGGGACCCAGTACTTC. This translates into CATSRDGQGTQYF.

The V gene is TRBV11-3, the J gene TRBJ2-1; no clear D. CDR3 length: 13 amino acids. The germline V and J ends were trimmed by 6 bases and 4 bases, with 10 bases remaining between them. CDR1 SGHNT and CDR2 YENEEA come from the germline V gene. The CDR3 bases are TGTGCCAGCAGTTCCAGACTTTACAATGAGCAGTTCTTC. As protein: CASSSRLYNEQFF.

The sample holds a few counts of this clonotype. The chain joins TRBV7-3 to TRBJ1-1, with TRBD1 matching over 8 bases. With V trimmed by 5 bases and J by 0 bases, 2 bases remained unmatched. The germline V gene has CDR1 SGHTA and CDR2 FQGTGA. The CDR3 loop spans 14 amino acids. The CDR3 protein is CASSQGALNTEAFF. The DNA for the CDR3 is TGTGCCAGCAGCCAGGGGGCCCTGAACACTGAAGCTTTCTTT.

The rearrangement uses TRBV28 and TRBJ1-2; tentatively, D is TRBD1 (5 bases). V was clipped by 6 bases and J by 4 bases, with 12 bases between them. This CDR3 contains 13 residues. Germline loops: CDR1 MDHEN, CDR2 SYDVKM. This chain's CDR3 is CASSSGTTYGYTF. CDR3 DNA: TGTGCCAGCAGCTCCGGGACGACCTATGGCTACACCTTC.

The V gene is TRBV3-1, the J gene TRBJ2-2, with 9 bases matching TRBD2. In germline, CDR1 is LGHDT, CDR2 YNNKEL (reference sequence). V dropped 4 bases and J dropped 7; count of bases not matched to a gene: 7. The CDR3 sequence is 15 residues long. The CDR3 reads CASSLETSGIGELFF. CDR3 bases: TGTGCCAGCAGCCTCGAGACTAGCGGTATCGGGGAGCTGTTTTTT.

There are a few counts of this clonotype. The gene calls are TRBV12-3 or TRBV12-4 and TRBJ1-5; no reliable D call. This CDR3 contains 15 residues. DNA for the CDR3: TGTGCAGAACCTGAGCCGAACATTAGCAATCAGCCCCAGCATTTT. It specifies CAEPEPNISNQPQHF.

The chain uses TRBV21-1 and TRBJ2-7; TRBD1 is taken as the D call from the table, unchecked against the DNA. TRBV21-1 has pseudogene status. CDR3 size: 15 residues. In DNA form, the CDR3 reads TGTGCCAGCAGCAATAAGGACAGGGGGGACTACGAGCAGTACTTC. It translates to CASSNKDRGDYEQYF.

This clonotype was found a few times. This chain links TRBV20-1 with TRBJ2-3; D gene ambiguous. Germline lookup yields CDR1 DFQATT and CDR2 SNEGSKA (reference sequence). Trimming cost V 5 bases and J 2 bases, with 8 bases left between them. The CDR3 length is 12 residues. The CDR3 DNA reads TGCAGTGCTCCCGCCTCCACAGATACGCAGTATTTT. As protein: CSAPASTDTQYF.

This clonotype was seen a few times. This chain joins TRBV2 and TRBJ2-5, with TRBD2 matching over 7 bases. The CDR3 extends over 15 amino acids. J was trimmed by 0 bases and V by 6 bases; bases with no gene match: 7. Germline V lookup: CDR1 SNHLY, CDR2 FYNNEI. The CDR3 loop is CASRGGVSYQETQYF. The CDR3 DNA sequence: TGTGCCAGCAGGGGGGGGGTCTCGTACCAAGAGACCCAGTACTTC.

This clonotype occurred a few times. This chain joins TRBV5-1 and TRBJ2-2, with TRBD2 identical over 10 bases. The trim removed 5 bases at V and 5 bases at J, leaving 9 bases unmatched. The CDR3 runs to 16 residues. Germline CDR1 and CDR2: SGHRS and YFSETQ. The CDR3 sequence: CASRSLAGVETGELFF. The CDR3 bases are TGCGCCAGCAGATCTCTAGCGGGAGTCGAGACCGGGGAGCTGTTTTTT. Using reference TRBV5-1 and TRBJ2-2 for the parts outside the CDR3, the full variable domain is KAGVTQTPRYLIKTRGQQVTLSCSPISGHRSVSWYQQTPGQGLQFLFEYFSETQRNKGNFPGRFSGRQFSNSRSEMNVSTLELGDSALYLCASRSLAGVETGELFFGEGSRLTVL.

This clonotype was counted ten times or more. V and J are TRBV5-1 and TRBJ2-5, with D unresolved. This CDR3 has 15 residues. Germline V gene data show CDR1 as SGHRS and CDR2 as YFSETQ. Between the trimmed V and J ends, which lost 7 bases and 0 bases, there was a span of 16 bases. This CDR3 reads CASRQNSVDQETQYF. The CDR3 coding sequence is TGCGCCAGCCGCCAGAACAGTGTAGACCAAGAGACCCAGTACTTC.

The chain links TRBV20-1 to TRBJ2-5, with D possibly being TRBD2 (6 bases). V was pared by 0 bases and J by 4 bases, with 12 bases between. The CDR3 totals 14 residues. The germline V gene encodes CDR1 DFQATT and CDR2 SNEGSKA (reference sequence). In DNA, the CDR3 is TGCAGTGCTAGAGATGGGCGGGAAAGAGAGACCCAGTACTTC. Protein sequence: CSARDGRERETQYF.

V and J are TRBV2 and TRBJ1-1, with TRBD1 as a possible D gene (6 bases). Deletions cut 7 bases from V and 4 bases from J, with 13 bases between. Germline values: CDR1 SNHLY, CDR2 FYNNEI. This CDR3 contains 13 residues. The CDR3 reads CASKLTGRTEAFF. DNA of the CDR3: TGTGCCAGCAAGCTAACAGGGCGCACTGAAGCTTTCTTT.

The J gene is TRBJ2-5, the V gene TRBV20-1; D ambiguous. This CDR3 comprises 15 residues. With 3 bases removed from V and 5 bases from J, the gap between germline ends came to 19 bases. The germline V gene encodes CDR1 DFQATT and CDR2 SNEGSKA (reference sequence). The CDR3 spells CSASSFSTRFETQYF. The CDR3 DNA is TGCAGTGCTAGTTCATTTAGTACGCGGTTCGAGACCCAGTACTTC.

At least ten counts were recorded for this clonotype. The junction departs from the called germline gene at one end, perhaps through a read error. This chain uses TRBV6-6 with TRBJ1-3, with unresolved D. Looked up from germline, CDR1 is MNHNY and CDR2 is SVGAGI (reference sequence). The CDR3 has 11 amino acids. The CDR3 region is CASRRETRLDF. As DNA, the CDR3 is TGTGCCAGCAGACGGGAGACCCGATTGGATTTT.

This clonotype has a count of ten or more. The chain carries TRBV10-3 and TRBJ2-3, with D perhaps TRBD1 or TRBD2 (5 bases each). Germline assignment: CDR1 ENHRY and CDR2 SYGVKD. The ends were cut back, 6 bases at V and 3 bases at J, with 16 bases in the middle. The CDR3 extends over 15 amino acids. Written as DNA, the CDR3 is TGTGCCATCAGAGCAGGGAATCGGGAAACAGATACGCAGTATTTT. Translating it yields CAIRAGNRETDTQYF.

This clonotype appeared a few times. The rearrangement joins TRBV20-1 to TRBJ2-3; 7 bases are a match to TRBD2. J lost 2 bases, V lost 6 bases, and 11 bases had no gene match. Per germline, CDR1 DFQATT and CDR2 SNEGSKA (reference sequence). The length of the CDR3 is 15 residues. The CDR3 loop reads CSAKNSGPATDTQYF. CDR3 coding DNA: TGCAGTGCCAAAAATAGCGGGCCTGCCACAGATACGCAGTATTTT.

This rearrangement joins TRBV7-2 to TRBJ1-5; 8 bases align to TRBD1. Trimming cost V 5 bases and J 2 bases; bases outside gene matches: 5. CDR3 size: 15 residues. The germline V gene encodes CDR1 SGHTA and CDR2 FQGNSA. CDR3 amino acids: CASSPRTGRNQPQHF. For the CDR3, the DNA is TGTGCCAGCAGCCCCCGGACAGGGCGCAATCAGCCCCAGCATTTT.

This chain uses TRBV5-5 with TRBJ1-1; D is ambiguous. This CDR3 region has 16 residues. In germline, CDR1 is SGHKS, CDR2 YYEKEE (reference sequence). V dropped 1 base and J dropped 1 base, with 14 bases sitting between them. The CDR3 protein is CASSLRVGGGNTEAFF. The DNA of the CDR3 is TGTGCCAGCAGCTTGAGGGTGGGCGGCGGGAACACTGAAGCTTTCTTT.

V usage is TRBV7-8 and J usage is TRBJ2-5; D not certain. Germline values: CDR1 SGHVS, CDR2 FQNEAQ. This CDR3 is 13 amino acids long. The V and J ends lost 11 bases and 4 bases respectively, with 17 bases between them. The CDR3 region is CAGRRSKVETQYF. For the CDR3, the DNA is TGTGCCGGTCGAAGGTCCAAGGTAGAGACCCAGTACTTC.

The chain combines TRBV15 with TRBJ2-7; a weak D match, TRBD2 (6 bases). Germline V CDR1 and CDR2: LNHNV, YYDKDF (reference sequence). Trimming pared 0 bases from V and 3 bases from J, leaving 15 bases between. This CDR3 has 16 amino acids. This CDR3 is CATSRDLGAGSYEQYF. The CDR3 bases are TGTGCCACCAGCAGAGATCTCGGCGCCGGGAGCTACGAGCAGTACTTC.

V usage is TRBV6-2 or TRBV6-3 and J usage is TRBJ2-1, with TRBD1 matching over 8 bases. The junction had 13 bases not matched to a gene; V was cut back by 8 bases and J by 7 bases. The CDR3 has 15 amino acids. Germline lookup yields CDR1 MNHEY and CDR2 SVGEGT. The CDR3 here is CASFRGQGIYNEQFF. The CDR3 nucleotides read TGTGCCAGCTTCCGAGGACAGGGAATTTATAATGAGCAGTTCTTC.